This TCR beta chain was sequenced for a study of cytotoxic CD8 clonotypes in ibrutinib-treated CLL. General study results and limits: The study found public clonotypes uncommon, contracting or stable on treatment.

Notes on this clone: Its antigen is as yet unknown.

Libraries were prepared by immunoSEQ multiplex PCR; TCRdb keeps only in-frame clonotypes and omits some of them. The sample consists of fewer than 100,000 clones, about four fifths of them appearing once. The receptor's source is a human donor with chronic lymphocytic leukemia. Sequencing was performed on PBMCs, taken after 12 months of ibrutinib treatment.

The CDR3 region has the DNA TGCGCCAGCAGCCAAGATGCCCGGGCCACCTGGGCGACCCAGTACTTC. Translating it yields CASSQDARATWATQYF. The genes are TRBV4-3 and TRBJ2-5; no clear D gene. The CDR3 length is 16 residues. The V gene's germline CDR1 is LGHNA and CDR2 YSLEER. Trimming shortened V by 0 bases and J by 7 bases, and 18 bases separated the two germline ends.